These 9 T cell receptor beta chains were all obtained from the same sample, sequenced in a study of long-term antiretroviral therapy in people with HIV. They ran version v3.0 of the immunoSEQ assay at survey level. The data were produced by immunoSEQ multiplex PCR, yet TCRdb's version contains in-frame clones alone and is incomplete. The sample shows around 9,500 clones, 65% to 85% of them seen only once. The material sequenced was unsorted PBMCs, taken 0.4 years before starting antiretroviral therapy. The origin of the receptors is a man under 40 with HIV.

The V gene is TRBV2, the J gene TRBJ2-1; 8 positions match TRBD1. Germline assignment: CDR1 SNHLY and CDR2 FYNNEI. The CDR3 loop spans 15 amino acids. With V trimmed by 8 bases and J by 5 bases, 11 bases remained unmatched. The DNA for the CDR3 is TGTGCCAGCGGCCTAGAGGGGACAGGCCACAATGAGCAGTTCTTC. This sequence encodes CASGLEGTGHNEQFF.

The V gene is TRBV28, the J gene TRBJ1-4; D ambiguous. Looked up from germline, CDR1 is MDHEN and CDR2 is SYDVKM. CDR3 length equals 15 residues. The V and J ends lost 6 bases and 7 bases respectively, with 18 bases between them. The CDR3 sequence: CASSPEGAGREKLFF. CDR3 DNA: TGTGCCAGCAGCCCCGAAGGCGCCGGGCGTGAAAAACTGTTTTTT.

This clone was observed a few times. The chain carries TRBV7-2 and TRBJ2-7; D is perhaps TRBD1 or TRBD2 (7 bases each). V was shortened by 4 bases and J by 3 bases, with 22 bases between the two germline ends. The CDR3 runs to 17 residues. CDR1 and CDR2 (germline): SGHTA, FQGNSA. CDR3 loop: CASSYPRGGQVFYEQYF. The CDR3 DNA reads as TGTGCCAGCAGCTACCCCAGGGGGGGACAAGTTTTCTACGAGCAGTACTTC.

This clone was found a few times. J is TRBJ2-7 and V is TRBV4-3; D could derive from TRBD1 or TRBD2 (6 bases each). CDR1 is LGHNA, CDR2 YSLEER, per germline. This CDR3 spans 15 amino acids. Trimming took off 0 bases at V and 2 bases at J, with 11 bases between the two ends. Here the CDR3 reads CASSQDYGGAYEQYF. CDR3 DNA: TGCGCCAGCAGCCAAGATTACGGGGGCGCCTACGAGCAGTACTTC.

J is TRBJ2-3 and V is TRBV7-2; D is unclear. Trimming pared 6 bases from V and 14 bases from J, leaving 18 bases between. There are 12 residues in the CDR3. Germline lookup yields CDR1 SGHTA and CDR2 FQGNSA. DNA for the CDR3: TGTGCCAGCAGAGAGCTAATGGAAGGGTCGTATTTT. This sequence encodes CASRELMEGSYF.

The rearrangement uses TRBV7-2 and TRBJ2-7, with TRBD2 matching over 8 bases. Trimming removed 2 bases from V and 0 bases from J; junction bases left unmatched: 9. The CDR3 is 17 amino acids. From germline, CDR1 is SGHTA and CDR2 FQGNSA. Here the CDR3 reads CASSLRPLAGLSYEQYF. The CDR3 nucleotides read TGTGCCAGCAGCTTAAGGCCCCTAGCGGGTCTCTCCTACGAGCAGTACTTC.

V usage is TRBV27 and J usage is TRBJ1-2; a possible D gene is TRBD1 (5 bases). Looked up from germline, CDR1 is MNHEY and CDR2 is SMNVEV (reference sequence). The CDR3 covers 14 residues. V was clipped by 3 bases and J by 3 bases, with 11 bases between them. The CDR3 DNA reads TGTGCCAGCAGTTTGCAAAAGACAGACTATGGCTACACCTTC. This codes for CASSLQKTDYGYTF.

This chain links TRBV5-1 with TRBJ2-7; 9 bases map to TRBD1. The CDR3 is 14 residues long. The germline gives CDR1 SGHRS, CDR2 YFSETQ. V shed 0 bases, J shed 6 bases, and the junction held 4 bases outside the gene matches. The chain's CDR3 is CASSLGGQGTEQYF. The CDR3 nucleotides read TGCGCCAGCAGCTTGGGGGGACAGGGTACCGAGCAGTACTTC.

The CDR3 here is CASSYSTDTEAFF. The CDR3, as DNA: TGTGCCAGCAGTTACTCCACGGACACTGAAGCTTTCTTT. The rearrangement links TRBV6-5 to TRBJ1-1; D call uncertain. Germline lookup yields CDR1 MNHEY and CDR2 SVGAGI. CDR3 length: 13 residues. Trimming removed 0 bases at V and 3 bases at J, with 5 bases between.